The 19 T cell receptor beta chains listed next were all sequenced from one sample in a study of cytomegalovirus exposure and HLA in healthy donors. Primers for the PCR totalled 60 Vbeta and 13 Jbeta. Data came from immunoSEQ multiplex PCR; TCRdb stores just in-frame clones and leaves some out. The sample gives about 210,000 clones, over 75% of which show up once; about 10% is in the top ten. The sequencing sample was made of PBMCs. The receptor set was obtained from a woman aged 45-60 years in good health and CMV-seropositive.

The V gene is TRBV18, the J gene TRBJ2-7, with 9 bases aligning to TRBD1. Germline CDR1 KGHSH, CDR2 LQKENI. CDR3 length equals 18 residues. With 8 bases clipped from V and 5 bases from J, the junction kept 22 bases outside the gene matches. CDR3 coding DNA: TGTGCCAGCAGCCGTTCCGGGGGCTCAGGGACAGGGCCCAACGAGCAGTACTTC. It encodes CASSRSGGSGTGPNEQYF.

The CDR3 DNA follows: TGTGCCAGCAGCCCAGAGAGGGGGCAAGTTCCCACCGGGGAGCTGTTTTTT. This codes for CASSPERGQVPTGELFF. V usage is TRBV11-2 and J usage is TRBJ2-2, with 7 bases lining up with TRBD1. The CDR3 sequence is 17 residues long. V gave up 5 bases and J gave up 4 bases; unmatched junction bases: 13. Germline CDR1 reads SGHAT; CDR2 reads FQNNGV.

This clone was picked up a small number of times. This rearrangement joins TRBV6-5 to TRBJ1-1, with D hard to call. Germline CDR1 reads MNHEY; CDR2 reads SVGAGI. The CDR3 runs 12 residues. Trimming removed 6 bases at V and 0 bases at J, with 5 bases between. As DNA, the CDR3 is TGTGCCAGCAGCAGAATGAACACTGAAGCTTTCTTT. This sequence encodes CASSRMNTEAFF.

A few counts support this clone. Since the CDR3 does not end with the conserved phenylalanine or tryptophan, this likely comes from a read error. The DNA is left out, because the CDR3 cannot be placed on it with certainty; the CDR3 is given as TCRdb lists it. The J gene is TRBJ1-2, the V gene TRBV15; TRBD1 is the table's D call and was not checked against the DNA. The germline gives CDR1 LNHNV, CDR2 YYDKDF (reference sequence). The CDR3 region is 10 residues in length, termini included. CDR3 protein: CATSSDPGYG.

The V and J genes are TRBV5-1 and TRBJ2-1, with D uncertain. Trimming pared 2 bases from V and 8 bases from J, leaving 8 bases between. CDR1 and CDR2 (germline): SGHRS, YFSETQ. The length of the CDR3 is 12 residues. This CDR3 is CASSFSFYEQFF. CDR3 coding DNA: TGCGCCAGCAGCTTCAGTTTTTATGAGCAGTTCTTC. Looking up the rest from reference TRBV5-1 and TRBJ2-1 gives the full variable domain: KAGVTQTPRYLIKTRGQQVTLSCSPISGHRSVSWYQQTPGQGLQFLFEYFSETQRNKGNFPGRFSGRQFSNSRSEMNVSTLELGDSALYLCASSFSFYEQFFGPGTRLTVL.

The chain has TRBV10-3 and TRBJ2-3; TRBD1 might be the D (6 bases). This CDR3 region has 15 residues. V was pared by 5 bases and J by 1 base, with 13 bases between. CDR1 and CDR2 from the germline V gene are ENHRY and SYGVKD. The CDR3 region is CAISLAGEGTDTQYF. The CDR3, as DNA: TGTGCCATCAGTCTAGCAGGGGAAGGCACAGATACGCAGTATTTT.

This chain links TRBV5-4 with TRBJ2-5; 7 bases are shared with TRBD1. Germline V CDR1 and CDR2: SGHNT, YYREEE (reference sequence). CDR3 size: 14 residues. The ends lost 4 bases at V and 1 base at J; junction bases unmatched: 4. Here the CDR3 reads CASSPGQIQETQYF. The DNA for the CDR3 is TGTGCCAGCAGCCCGGGACAGATCCAAGAGACCCAGTACTTC.

This chain links TRBV30 with TRBJ2-3; possible D gene TRBD1, 5 bases. This CDR3 region has 15 residues. Germline CDR1 GTSNPN, CDR2 SVGIG (reference sequence). Trimming removed 3 bases at V and 5 bases at J, with 18 bases between. CDR3 nucleotide sequence: TGTGCCTGGAGCGTTACCCCCAGGGATGGAGATACGCAGTATTTT. It codes for CAWSVTPRDGDTQYF.

The J gene is TRBJ2-5, the V gene TRBV4-2, with 9 bases fitting TRBD2. The CDR3 runs to 17 residues. Germline CDR1 and CDR2: LGHNA and YNFKEQ. Trimming cost V 2 bases and J 5 bases; bases outside gene matches: 12. For the CDR3, the DNA is TGTGCCAGCAGCCAAAATGGACGGCGGGGGGGCAGGGAGACCCAGTACTTC. It codes for CASSQNGRRGGRETQYF.

The V call is TRBV21-1, the J call TRBJ1-1; the table assigns TRBD1, which was not confirmed against the DNA. TRBV21-1 is a pseudogene locus. This CDR3 spans 14 amino acids. The CDR3 loop is CASSKALRGGEAFF. The CDR3 DNA reads as TGTGCCAGCAGCAAAGCGCTAAGGGGCGGAGAAGCTTTCTTT.

The V gene is TRBV27, the J gene TRBJ1-2; D possibly corresponds to TRBD1 (6 bases). V lost 9 bases and J 1 base, leaving 18 bases between the germline ends. Germline CDR1 MNHEY, CDR2 SMNVEV (reference sequence). The CDR3 length is 15 residues. CDR3 amino acids: CASSDRGDNNYGYTF. The CDR3 region has the DNA TGTGCCAGTTCGGACAGAGGGGATAATAACTATGGCTACACCTTC.

The chain carries TRBV10-3 and TRBJ2-7; TRBD1 is a possible D gene (6 bases). There are 15 residues in the CDR3. Deletions cut 0 bases from V and 4 bases from J, with 13 bases between. The germline CDR1 and CDR2 sequences are ENHRY and SYGVKD. The CDR3 DNA follows: TGTGCCATCAGTGAGTCCTTAGGGCAGGGGTACGAGCAGTACTTC. Encoded protein: CAISESLGQGYEQYF.

The chain joins TRBV7-3 to TRBJ1-2; 7 bases are a match to TRBD1. Trimming cost V 0 bases and J 2 bases; bases outside gene matches: 3. CDR1 and CDR2 (germline): SGHTA, FQGTGA. The CDR3 covers 15 residues. The CDR3 region is CASSLTGGQNYGYTF. The DNA for the CDR3 is TGTGCCAGCAGCTTAACGGGGGGACAGAACTATGGCTACACCTTC.

The chain has TRBV30 and TRBJ2-7; TRBD1 matches at 10 bases. CDR1 and CDR2 (germline): GTSNPN, SVGIG (reference sequence). V was pared by 3 bases and J by 6 bases, with 5 bases of the junction left unmatched. The CDR3 totals 13 residues. This chain's CDR3 is CAWSDRGPGEQYF. The DNA of the CDR3 is TGTGCCTGGAGCGACAGGGGGCCTGGCGAGCAGTACTTC.

This clone is a singleton in its sample. J is TRBJ2-5 and V is TRBV27, with D possibly being TRBD1 (5 bases). The germline V gene encodes CDR1 MNHEY and CDR2 SMNVEV (reference sequence). V was cut by 6 bases and J by 5 bases, with 16 bases left in between. The CDR3 totals 14 residues. The CDR3 DNA follows: TGTGCCAGCAGCACCGGAAGGGGCTGGGAGACCCAGTACTTC. It is translated as CASSTGRGWETQYF.

The genes are TRBV5-6 and TRBJ2-3; D is unclear. This CDR3 spans 15 amino acids. Germline assignment: CDR1 SGHDT and CDR2 YYEEEE. V was shortened by 0 bases and J by 2 bases, with 10 bases between the two germline ends. CDR3 amino acids: CASSLDNRVTDTQYF. The CDR3 nucleotides are TGTGCCAGCAGCTTGGATAATCGCGTCACAGATACGCAGTATTTT.

V and J are TRBV13 and TRBJ2-6, with TRBD2 matching 7 bases. Germline CDR1 and CDR2: PRHDT and FYEKMQ (reference sequence). V lost 4 bases, J lost 2 bases, and 2 bases stayed unmatched. This CDR3 has 15 residues. The CDR3 nucleotides read TGTGCCAGCAGCTATGGGGGGGCTGGGGCCAACGTCCTGACTTTC. Its protein is CASSYGGAGANVLTF.

The rearrangement joins TRBV10-3 to TRBJ1-1; D is ambiguous. This CDR3 contains 14 residues. V was clipped by 3 bases and J by 7 bases, with 15 bases between them. Germline CDR1 reads ENHRY; CDR2 reads SYGVKD. CDR3 loop: CAISEVVGRVEAFF. CDR3 bases: TGTGCCATCAGTGAAGTAGTTGGGCGGGTTGAAGCTTTCTTT.

The V gene is TRBV7-2, the J gene TRBJ2-1, with 7 bases aligning to TRBD1. The V segment lost 4 bases and the J segment 7 bases; nucleotides outside the gene matches: 7. The CDR3 consists of 14 residues. Germline V gives CDR1 SGHTA, CDR2 FQGNSA. CDR3 region: CASSSRTGGNEQFF. The CDR3 bases are TGTGCCAGCAGCTCTCGGACAGGTGGGAATGAGCAGTTCTTC. Using reference TRBV7-2 and TRBJ2-1 for the parts outside the CDR3, the full variable domain is GAGVSQSPSNKVTEKGKDVELRCDPISGHTALYWYRQSLGQGLEFLIYFQGNSAPDKSGLPSDRFSAERTGGSVSTLTIQRTQQEDSAVYLCASSSRTGGNEQFFGPGTRLTVL.